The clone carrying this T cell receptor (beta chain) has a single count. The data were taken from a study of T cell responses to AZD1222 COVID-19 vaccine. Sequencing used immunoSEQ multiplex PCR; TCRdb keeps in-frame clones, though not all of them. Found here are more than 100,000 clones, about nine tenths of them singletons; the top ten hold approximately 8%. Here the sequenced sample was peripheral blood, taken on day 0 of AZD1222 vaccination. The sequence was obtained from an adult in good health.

Here the CDR3 reads CASSGDRPEQYF. The CDR3 nucleotides read TGTGCCAGCAGCGGCGACAGGCCGGAGCAGTACTTC. The rearrangement joins TRBV9 to TRBJ2-7; D may be TRBD1 (6 bases). CDR1 and CDR2 (germline): SGDLS, YYNGEE. Trimming shortened V by 3 bases and J by 7 bases, and 11 bases separated the two germline ends. This CDR3 is built from 12 residues.